This TCR beta chain emerged from a study of blood T cell repertoires in COVID-19. Note on this clone: Relative to the germline gene, one junction end is altered; a read error may explain this.

Sequenced by immunoSEQ multiplex PCR; TCRdb stores in-frame clones only, minus some. This table has approximately 76,000 clones, approximately 80% appearing once. The CDR3 runs 16 residues. Germline V lookup: CDR1 SGHTA, CDR2 FQGTGA. The sequenced sample was peripheral blood. The V call is TRBV7-3, the J call TRBJ1-1, with 11 bases identical to TRBD1. The TCR was taken from a woman aged 55 to 70 with acute or convalescent COVID-19. The CDR3 DNA reads as TGTGCCAGCAGCACTGGGACAGGGGGTATGAACACTGATGCTTTCTTT. It specifies CASSTGTGGMNTDAFF.